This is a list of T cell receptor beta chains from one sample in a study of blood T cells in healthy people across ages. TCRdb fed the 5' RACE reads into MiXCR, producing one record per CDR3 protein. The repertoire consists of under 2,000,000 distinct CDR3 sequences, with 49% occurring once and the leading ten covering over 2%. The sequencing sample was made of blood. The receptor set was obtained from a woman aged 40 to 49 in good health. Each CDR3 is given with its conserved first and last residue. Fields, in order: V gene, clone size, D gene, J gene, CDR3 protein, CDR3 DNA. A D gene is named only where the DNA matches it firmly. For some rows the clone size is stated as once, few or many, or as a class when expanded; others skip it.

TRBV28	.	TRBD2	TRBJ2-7	CASSPGTRPYEQYF	TGTGCCAGCAGCCCTGGGACTAGACCCTACGAGCAGTACTTC
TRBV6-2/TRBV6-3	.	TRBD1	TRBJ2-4	CASSSPSWTGGNIQYF	TGTGCCAGCAGTTCCCCCTCGTGGACAGGGGGAAACATTCAGTACTTC
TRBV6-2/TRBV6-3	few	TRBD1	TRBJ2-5	CASNPLPGQGQETQYF	TGTGCCAGCAACCCCCTGCCGGGACAGGGGCAAGAGACCCAGTACTTC
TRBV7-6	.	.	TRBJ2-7	CASSPTGTRPYEQYF	TGTGCCAGCAGCCCCACGGGCACGCGCCCCTACGAGCAGTACTTC
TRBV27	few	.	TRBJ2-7	CASRRADYEQYF	TGTGCCAGCAGACGGGCCGACTACGAGCAGTACTTC
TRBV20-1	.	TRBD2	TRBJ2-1	CSAWTSGGAAEQFF	TGCAGTGCTTGGACTAGCGGGGGGGCCGCGGAGCAGTTCTTC
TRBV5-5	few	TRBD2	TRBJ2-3	CASSLLAGAFPSTDTQYF	TGTGCCAGCAGCTTGCTAGCGGGGGCCTTCCCAAGCACAGATACGCAGTATTTT
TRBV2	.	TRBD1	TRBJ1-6	CASVQGALNNSPLHF	TGTGCCAGTGTACAGGGGGCACTAAATAATTCACCCCTCCACTTT
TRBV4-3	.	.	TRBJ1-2	CASSQDIGGANYGYTF	TGCGCCAGCAGCCAAGATATAGGAGGGGCAAACTATGGCTACACCTTC
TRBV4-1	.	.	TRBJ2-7	CASSQAGDFSYEQYF	TGCGCCAGCAGCCAAGCAGGGGACTTCTCCTACGAGCAGTACTTC
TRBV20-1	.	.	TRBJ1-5	CSARDWGDRRNQPQHF	TGCAGTGCTAGAGATTGGGGGGATAGGCGCAATCAGCCCCAGCATTTT
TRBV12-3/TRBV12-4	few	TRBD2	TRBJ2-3	CASIQVGGADTQYF	TGTGCCAGCATCCAGGTCGGGGGGGCGGATACGCAGTATTTT
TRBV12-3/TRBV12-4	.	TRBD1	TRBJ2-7	CASSVTPGTGYYEQYF	TGTGCCAGCAGCGTAACTCCCGGGACAGGGTACTACGAGCAGTACTTC
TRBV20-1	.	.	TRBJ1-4	CSASRGVVGEKLFF	TGCAGTGCGTCCCGGGGGGTAGTTGGTGAAAAACTGTTTTTT
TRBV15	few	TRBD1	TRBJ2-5	CATSREGTGAKTQYF	TGTGCCACCAGCAGAGAGGGGACAGGGGCGAAGACCCAGTACTTC
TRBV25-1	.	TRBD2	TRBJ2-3	CASSDPGTSGHTETQYF	TGTGCCAGCAGTGATCCTGGGACTAGCGGGCACACAGAGACGCAGTATTTT
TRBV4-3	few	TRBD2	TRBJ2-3	CASSQDGTSADTQYF	TGCGCCAGCAGCCAAGATGGGACTAGCGCAGATACGCAGTATTTT
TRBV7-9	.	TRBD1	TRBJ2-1	CASSMTGVPEQFF	TGTGCCAGCAGCATGACAGGGGTCCCCGAGCAGTTCTTC
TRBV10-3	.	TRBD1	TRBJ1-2	CAISAPRGPNYGNTF	TGTGCCATCAGTGCGCCAAGGGGGCCAAACTATGGCAACACCTTC